This T cell receptor (beta chain) was documented in a study of post-analysis software for immune sequencing data. Overall study context: Included courses were relapsing-remitting and secondary progressive multiple sclerosis; progressive-relapsing multiple sclerosis was also included.

To note about this clonotype: The antigen remains unidentified.

The CDR3 consists of 17 residues. Trimming left V 2 bases short and J 0 bases short, with 11 bases between. TCR beta cDNA libraries included unique molecular identifiers. Input amounts of roughly 0.85 to 11 million T cells were used. These gave around 500,000 cDNA molecules, so each molecule approximated one T cell. MiXCR was run by TCRdb on the PCR reads, yielding one entry per CDR3 protein. The repertoire has hundreds of thousands of distinct CDR3 sequences, about 40% of them found once; the top ten carry 1.5% to 2%. General study findings and limits: Significantly decreased normalized Chao1 diversity was recorded for multiple sclerosis patients relative to controls. There were five TRBV segments more frequent in patients than controls, and TRBV5-6, TRBV5-1 and TRBV20-1 were among them.

Specimen: blood. The receptor was derived from a girl aged 10-17 years with multiple sclerosis. The V gene is TRBV12-3 or TRBV12-4, the J gene TRBJ1-6; tentatively, D is TRBD1 (5 bases). CDR3 nucleotide sequence: TGTGCCAGCAGTTTACCGGGACTCAGCTCCTATAATTCACCCCTCCACTTT. Protein product: CASSLPGLSSYNSPLHF.